Below, one T cell receptor beta chain is given with its context. These data belong to a study of blood T cell repertoires in COVID-19. As for the study in general: Researchers got acute and convalescent COVID-19 samples from the United States, Italy and Spain. PBMCs, B-cell-depleted T cells, or T cells were the source of the cDNA or gDNA that made up the material.

In the authors' methods: Amplification of reference gene primers was used by the study to estimate nucleated cell counts. TCRdb's table, derived via immunoSEQ multiplex PCR, lists solely in-frame clones and lacks some. That table furnishes V, J and clone size, whereas the DNA furnished D and trimming. Here the sample spans roughly 150,000 clones, 80% to 90% being singletons. The CDR3 extends over 16 amino acids. In germline, CDR1 is MDHEN, CDR2 SYDVKM. The trim removed 4 bases at V and 3 bases at J, leaving 11 bases unmatched. The receptor was derived from a woman between 65 and 79 years old who had recovered from COVID-19. The chain couples TRBV28 to TRBJ2-7; 8 bases match TRBD1. Material: peripheral blood. CDR3 DNA sequence: TGTGCCAGCAGTTCGGCCACAGGGGGGAAACACTACGAGCAGTACTTC. It is translated as CASSSATGGKHYEQYF.